What follows are 16 T cell receptor beta chains derived from one specimen sequenced in a study of T cell repertoires in cytomegalovirus infection. Each CDR3 protein gets one entry after TCRdb re-called the reads with MiXCR. The sample records tens of thousands of distinct CDR3 sequences, around 28% being singletons. These receptors' targets are unknown. Sequenced here: CD8+ T cells from cultured PBMCs, sampled from culture after CMV antigen stimulation. All receptors come from a human donor in good health (CMV status not recorded). Some clones in this sample may be carry-over from other donors' samples.

This clonotype was seen only a few times. The gene calls are TRBV7-2 and TRBJ2-5; 8 nucleotides line up with TRBD2. The CDR3 runs to 15 residues. V trimming: 5 bases; J trimming: 1 base; junction bases outside the gene matches: 6. Germline loops: CDR1 SGHTA, CDR2 FQGNSA. The CDR3 DNA sequence: TGTGCCAGCAGCCCGGGGGGGGGGCCCCAAGAGACCCAGTACTTC. This sequence encodes CASSPGGGPQETQYF.

This clonotype came up many times. The chain uses TRBV7-9 and TRBJ1-5, with no clear D. Deletions cut 3 bases from V and 7 bases from J, with 7 bases between. CDR3 length: 12 residues. CDR1 SEHNR and CDR2 FQNEAQ come from the germline V gene (reference sequence). The chain's CDR3 is CASSFAEQPQHF. The CDR3 DNA reads as TGTGCCAGCAGCTTCGCCGAGCAGCCCCAGCATTTT. Filled out from reference TRBV7-9 and TRBJ1-5, the complete variable domain reads DTGVSQNPRHKITKRGQNVTFRCDPISEHNRLYWYRQTLGQGPEFLTYFQNEAQLEKSRLLSDRFSAERPKGSFSTLEIQRTEQGDSAMYLCASSFAEQPQHFGDGTRLSIL.

This clonotype was found many times. This chain links TRBV7-2 with TRBJ2-7; the D is unclear. V lost 3 bases and J 0 bases, leaving 6 bases between the germline ends. Germline V gene data show CDR1 as SGHTA and CDR2 as FQGNSA. The CDR3 loop spans 13 amino acids. CDR3 amino acids: CASSFGLSYEQYF. DNA of the CDR3: TGTGCCAGCAGCTTCGGCCTCTCCTACGAGCAGTACTTC.

The table lists this clonotype with many counts. The J gene is TRBJ2-7, the V gene TRBV7-2, with 7 nucleotides matching TRBD1. CDR3 length: 16 amino acids. V shed 5 bases, J shed 6 bases, and the junction held 16 bases outside the gene matches. Per the germline V gene, CDR1 is SGHTA and CDR2 is FQGNSA. CDR3 loop: CASSRPRQGPVFEQYF. The CDR3 region has the DNA TGTGCCAGCAGCCGTCCCCGACAGGGCCCTGTCTTCGAGCAGTACTTC.

This clonotype was counted only a few times. V and J are TRBV7-6 and TRBJ1-4; D call uncertain. V was cut by 5 bases and J by 0 bases, with 10 bases left in between. This CDR3 is built from 15 residues. Germline CDR1 reads SGHVS; CDR2 reads FNYEAQ. CDR3 protein: CASSPDYATNEKLFF. The CDR3 nucleotides read TGTGCCAGCAGCCCCGATTATGCAACTAATGAAAAACTGTTTTTT.

V gene TRBV19 combines with J gene TRBJ2-2; D remains unclear. The CDR3 loop spans 13 amino acids. CDR1 LNHDA and CDR2 SQIVND come from the germline V gene (reference sequence). Trimming shortened V by 0 bases and J by 2 bases, and 1 base separated the two germline ends. The CDR3 is CASSIDNTGELFF. DNA of the CDR3: TGTGCCAGTAGTATAGATAACACCGGGGAGCTGTTTTTT.

At least ten counts were recorded for this clonotype. The rearrangement links TRBV7-9 to TRBJ1-3; D unclear. Germline V gene data show CDR1 as SEHNR and CDR2 as FQNEAQ (reference sequence). V was pared by 5 bases and J by 2 bases, with 4 bases between. The length of the CDR3 is 12 residues. CDR3 residues: CASSHAGNTIYF. The DNA of the CDR3 is TGTGCCAGCAGCCACGCTGGAAACACCATATATTTT. The full variable domain, in which reference TRBV7-9 and TRBJ1-3 provide the parts outside the CDR3, is DTGVSQNPRHKITKRGQNVTFRCDPISEHNRLYWYRQTLGQGPEFLTYFQNEAQLEKSRLLSDRFSAERPKGSFSTLEIQRTEQGDSAMYLCASSHAGNTIYFGEGSWLTVV.

This chain links TRBV4-3 with TRBJ2-1; 9 nucleotides match TRBD2. Germline V gene sequence: CDR1 LGHNA, CDR2 YSLEER. The CDR3 extends over 15 amino acids. The ends lost 1 base at V and 5 bases at J; junction bases unmatched: 3. The CDR3 DNA follows: TGCGCCAGCAGCCAAGGACTAGCGGACGACAATGAGCAGTTCTTC. Translation gives CASSQGLADDNEQFF.

This clonotype was seen only a few times. The chain employs TRBV7-3 and TRBJ2-5, with 9 nucleotides matching TRBD1. This CDR3 region has 15 residues. The ends lost 5 bases at V and 0 bases at J; junction bases unmatched: 4. Germline V CDR1 and CDR2: SGHTA, FQGTGA. The CDR3 reads CASSPRDRDQETQYF. CDR3 coding DNA: TGTGCCAGCAGCCCCCGGGACAGGGACCAAGAGACCCAGTACTTC.

The genes are TRBV11-3 and TRBJ2-7; D possibly uses TRBD1 or TRBD2 (5 bases each). The CDR3 runs 14 residues. Trimming took 5 bases from V and 3 from J, leaving 14 bases between them. The germline V gene has CDR1 SGHNT and CDR2 YENEEA. In nucleotides, the CDR3 is TGTGCCAGCAGCATCCGGGACCCCGGCTACGAGCAGTACTTC. Protein product: CASSIRDPGYEQYF.

The V and J genes are TRBV7-8 and TRBJ2-1; D may be TRBD1 (5 bases). The CDR3 is 16 amino acids. Per the germline V gene, CDR1 is SGHVS and CDR2 is FQNEAQ. V was clipped by 4 bases and J by 8 bases, with 21 bases between them. The CDR3 reads CASSSTLAESQDEQFF. The CDR3 DNA reads TGTGCCAGCAGCTCGACCCTGGCGGAGTCACAGGATGAGCAGTTCTTC.

This chain links TRBV4-3 with TRBJ2-5; possible D gene TRBD1, 5 bases. With 0 bases removed from V and 1 base from J, the gap between germline ends came to 18 bases. The CDR3 is 18 amino acids. CDR1 LGHNA and CDR2 YSLEER come from the germline V gene. The CDR3 region has the DNA TGCGCCAGCAGCCAAGAATTGTCAGGGTCCTCCCTCCAAGAGACCCAGTACTTC. Its translation is CASSQELSGSSLQETQYF.

This chain links TRBV19 with TRBJ1-2, with 12 bases fitting TRBD1. V trimming: 6 bases; J trimming: 2 bases; junction bases outside the gene matches: 7. The germline V gene has CDR1 LNHDA and CDR2 SQIVND (reference sequence). The CDR3 loop spans 16 amino acids. CDR3 residues: CASRTPGTGGNYGYTF. The CDR3 DNA sequence: TGTGCCAGTAGGACCCCCGGGACAGGGGGCAACTATGGCTACACCTTC.

This clonotype came up many times. The chain joins TRBV10-2 to TRBJ2-7; 10 bases map to TRBD1. The V gene's germline CDR1 is WSHSY and CDR2 SAAADI. This CDR3 spans 15 amino acids. Germline trimming cut 3 bases from V and 9 bases from J; bases unmatched to any gene: 11. The CDR3 DNA reads TGCGCCAGCAGTGAACTACGGGGACAGGGGTTAGCGCAGTACTTC. Its translation: CASSELRGQGLAQYF.

This clonotype has ten or more counts. The CDR3: CSARDPGGLAGDEQYF. CDR3 in DNA: TGCAGTGCTAGAGACCCAGGCGGACTAGCGGGAGACGAGCAGTACTTC. The genes are TRBV20-1 and TRBJ2-7, with TRBD2 identical over 13 bases. CDR1 and CDR2 from the germline V gene are DFQATT and SNEGSKA (reference sequence). The CDR3 has 16 amino acids. V shed 0 bases and J 5 bases; nucleotides not matched to a gene: 7.

V is TRBV10-2 and J is TRBJ1-2; weak D call: TRBD1 (6 bases). The CDR3 has 16 amino acids. V shed 0 bases and J shed 4 bases, with 15 bases lying between them. CDR1 WSHSY and CDR2 SAAADI come from the germline V gene. The CDR3: CASSESGTGRFYGYTF. In DNA form, the CDR3 reads TGCGCCAGCAGTGAGTCGGGCACAGGGAGGTTCTATGGCTACACCTTC.